This T cell receptor beta chain was retrieved from a study of cytomegalovirus exposure and HLA in healthy donors. TCRdb's copy holds only in-frame clones and misses some; the assay was immunoSEQ multiplex PCR. The sample yields roughly 150,000 clones, around 93% seen once. The ends were cut back, 1 base at V and 3 bases at J, with 16 bases in the middle. CDR1 is SGHAT and CDR2 is FQNNGV in the germline V gene. The CDR3 has 17 residues. The chain combines TRBV11-2 with TRBJ2-4; D might be TRBD2 (6 bases). This receptor was taken from a man aged 18 to 30 in good health and CMV-seropositive. Material for sequencing was PBMCs. The CDR3 loop is CASSLAGAYGVKNIQYF. CDR3 DNA sequence: TGTGCCAGCAGCTTAGCGGGAGCGTATGGAGTCAAAAACATTCAGTACTTC.